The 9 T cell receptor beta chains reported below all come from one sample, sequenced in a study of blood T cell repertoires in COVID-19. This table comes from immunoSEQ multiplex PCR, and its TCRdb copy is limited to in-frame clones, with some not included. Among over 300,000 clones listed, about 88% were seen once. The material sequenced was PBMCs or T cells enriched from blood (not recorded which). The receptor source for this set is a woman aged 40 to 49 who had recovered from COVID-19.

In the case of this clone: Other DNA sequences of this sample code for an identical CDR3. CDR3 sequence reads: CASSFGTGNQPQHF. DNA of the CDR3: TGTGCCAGCAGTTTTGGGACAGGCAATCAGCCCCAGCATTTT. The J gene is TRBJ1-5, the V gene TRBV28, with 7 bases lining up with TRBD1. Germline CDR1 MDHEN, CDR2 SYDVKM. The V segment lost 3 bases and the J segment 2 bases; nucleotides outside the gene matches: 1. This CDR3 region has 14 residues.

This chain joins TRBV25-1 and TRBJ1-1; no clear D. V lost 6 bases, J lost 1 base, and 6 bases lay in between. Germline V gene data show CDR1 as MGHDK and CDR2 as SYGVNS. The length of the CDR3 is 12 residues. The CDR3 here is CASRSENTEAFF. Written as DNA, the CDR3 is TGTGCCAGCAGGAGCGAGAACACTGAAGCTTTCTTT. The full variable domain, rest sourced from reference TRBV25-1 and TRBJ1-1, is EADIYQTPRYLVIGTGKKITLECSQTMGHDKMYWYQQDPGMELHLIHYSYGVNSTEKGDLSSESTVSRIRTEHFPLTLESARPSHTSQYLCASRSENTEAFFGQGTRLTVV.

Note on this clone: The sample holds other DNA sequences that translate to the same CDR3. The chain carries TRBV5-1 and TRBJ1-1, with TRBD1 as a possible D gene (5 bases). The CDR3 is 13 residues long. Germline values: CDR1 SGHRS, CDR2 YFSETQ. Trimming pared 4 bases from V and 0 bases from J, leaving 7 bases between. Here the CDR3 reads CASSLTVNTEAFF. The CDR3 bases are TGCGCCAGCAGCCTGACAGTGAACACTGAAGCTTTCTTT.

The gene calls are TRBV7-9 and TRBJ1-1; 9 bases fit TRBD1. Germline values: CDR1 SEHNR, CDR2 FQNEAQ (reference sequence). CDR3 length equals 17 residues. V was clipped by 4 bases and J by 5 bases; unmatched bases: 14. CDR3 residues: CASSSSRDRVRGTEAFF. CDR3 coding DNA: TGTGCCAGCAGCTCGTCCCGGGACAGGGTAAGAGGTACTGAAGCTTTCTTT.

CDR3 sequence reads: CAWSALAFNTGELFF. CDR3 DNA: TGTGCCTGGAGTGCGCTAGCGTTTAACACCGGGGAGCTGTTTTTT. V is TRBV30 and J is TRBJ2-2, with D maybe TRBD2 (6 bases). Germline V gene lookup returns CDR1 GTSNPN and CDR2 SVGIG (reference sequence). This CDR3 comprises 15 residues. Trimming shortened V by 1 base and J by 2 bases, and 11 bases separated the two germline ends.

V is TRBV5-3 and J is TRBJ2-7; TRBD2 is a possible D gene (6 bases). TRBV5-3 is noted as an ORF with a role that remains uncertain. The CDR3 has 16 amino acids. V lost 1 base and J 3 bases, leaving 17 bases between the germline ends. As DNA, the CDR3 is TGTGCCAGAAGCTTGCTGCGACTAGTGGAAAACTACGAGCAGTACTTC. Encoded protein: CARSLLRLVENYEQYF.

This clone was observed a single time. The CDR3 DNA reads as TGTGCCAGCAGCTCCTGGGGGCAAGACACCGGGGAGCTGTTTTTT. It specifies CASSSWGQDTGELFF. The chain has TRBV7-9 and TRBJ2-2; D possibly corresponds to TRBD1 (6 bases). Trimming stripped 4 bases from V and 3 bases from J, with 12 bases between. The CDR3 has 15 amino acids. Per the germline V gene, CDR1 is SEHNR and CDR2 is FQNEAQ (reference sequence).

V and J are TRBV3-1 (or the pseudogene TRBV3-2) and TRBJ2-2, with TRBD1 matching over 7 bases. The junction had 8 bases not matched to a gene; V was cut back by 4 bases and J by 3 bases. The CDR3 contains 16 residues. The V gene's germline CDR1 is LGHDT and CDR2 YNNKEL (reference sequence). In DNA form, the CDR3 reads TGTGCCAGCAGCCCCGAGGGGGCCGATTACACCGGGGAGCTGTTTTTT. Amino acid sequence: CASSPEGADYTGELFF.

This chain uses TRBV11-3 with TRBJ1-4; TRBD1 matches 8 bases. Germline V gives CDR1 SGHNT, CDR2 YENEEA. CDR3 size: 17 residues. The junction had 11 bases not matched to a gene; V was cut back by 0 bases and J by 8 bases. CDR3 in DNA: TGTGCCAGCAGCTTAGAGCAAACGCGGACAGGGAGGGAAAAACTGTTTTTT. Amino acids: CASSLEQTRTGREKLFF.